This passage covers 21 T cell receptor beta chains from one sample sequenced in a study of monozygotic twins with inflammatory bowel disease. Following a re-call of the 5' RACE reads, TCRdb has one entry per CDR3 protein and lacks DNA. The sample totals over 200,000 distinct CDR3 sequences; its top ten clones hold less than 2%. The specimen sequenced was blood. The receptors stem from a human donor with ulcerative colitis or Crohn's disease, or a healthy co-twin of an affected twin (not recorded which).

The chain's CDR3 is CSARAQANAEAFF. The V and J genes are TRBV20-1 and TRBJ1-1; TCRdb selects TRBD1, and the lack of DNA leaves this call unchecked. Germline assignment: CDR1 DFQATT and CDR2 SNEGSKA (reference sequence). This CDR3 is built from 13 residues.

V gene TRBV6-2 or TRBV6-3 combines with J gene TRBJ2-7. The CDR3 spans 16 residues. In germline, CDR1 is MNHEY, CDR2 SVGEGT. This CDR3 reads CASSYRSPKGTYEQYF.

CDR3: CASSTGVPLHF. The chain combines TRBV2 with TRBJ1-6; the D call from TCRdb, TRBD1, cannot be confirmed without DNA. CDR3 size: 11 residues. Looked up from germline, CDR1 is SNHLY and CDR2 is FYNNEI.

The rearrangement joins TRBV3-1 to TRBJ2-7; checking the TCRdb D call of TRBD2 is not possible without DNA. Germline loops: CDR1 LGHDT, CDR2 YNNKEL (reference sequence). This CDR3 region has 16 residues. This CDR3 reads CASSHDRDSVSNEQYF.

V gene TRBV5-4 combines with J gene TRBJ2-2; TCRdb gives TRBD1 as the D gene, but with no DNA this cannot be confirmed. Germline assignment: CDR1 SGHNT and CDR2 YYREEE (reference sequence). This CDR3 is built from 19 residues. The CDR3 loop reads CASSLRFLRQGKNTGELFF.

V gene TRBV20-1 combines with J gene TRBJ1-4; TCRdb designates TRBD1, a call that cannot be tested without DNA. The CDR3 is 13 residues long. The germline V gene has CDR1 DFQATT and CDR2 SNEGSKA (reference sequence). CDR3 residues: CSANTGGNEKLFF.

The CDR3 is CASSHLAGGTYNEQFF. The chain uses TRBV3-1 and TRBJ2-1; TCRdb selects TRBD2, and the lack of DNA leaves this call unchecked. This CDR3 has 16 amino acids. Germline assignment: CDR1 LGHDT and CDR2 YNNKEL (reference sequence).

V is TRBV5-1 and J is TRBJ2-5; TCRdb indicates TRBD1, and absent DNA this call remains unverified. This CDR3 has 14 residues. The germline gives CDR1 SGHRS, CDR2 YFSETQ. The CDR3 loop reads CASSNQGQGETQYF.

The CDR3 protein is CASSLAPSGGADTYNEQFF. This sequence joins TRBV5-4 and TRBJ2-1; TCRdb's D call, TRBD2, is unchecked because there is no DNA. There are 19 residues in the CDR3. CDR1 is SGHNT and CDR2 is YYREEE in the germline V gene (reference sequence).

The chain couples TRBV20-1 to TRBJ1-5; the D call of TRBD1 rests on TCRdb alone, since no DNA is present to check it. The CDR3 runs 15 residues. CDR1 and CDR2 from the germline V gene are DFQATT and SNEGSKA (reference sequence). This CDR3 reads CSAPPGGSPGGPQHF.

The rearrangement uses TRBV29-1 and TRBJ2-5; the TCRdb call, TRBD1, lacks DNA for checking. Germline values: CDR1 SQVTM, CDR2 ANQGSEA. The CDR3 length is 13 residues. The CDR3 region is CSVTGQRQETQYF.

The V call is TRBV4-1, the J call TRBJ2-5; TCRdb returns TRBD1, unconfirmable since there is no DNA. The CDR3 runs to 16 residues. Germline CDR1 and CDR2: MGHRA and YSYEKL. The CDR3 is CASSQDPGGAYETQYF.

V and J are TRBV7-9 and TRBJ2-4; TCRdb's assignment of TRBD1 cannot be checked, as there is no DNA. The CDR3 sequence is 15 residues long. CDR1 is SEHNR, CDR2 FQNEAQ, per germline (reference sequence). CDR3 amino acids: CASSLVSAAKNIQYF.

The gene calls are TRBV2 and TRBJ1-5; the D call from TCRdb, TRBD1, cannot be confirmed without DNA. The CDR3 has 14 residues. CDR1 is SNHLY, CDR2 FYNNEI, per germline. The CDR3 is CASAPGGSNQPQHF.

The rearrangement links TRBV6-1 to TRBJ1-2; TCRdb picks TRBD1, but there is no DNA to check that call. CDR3 length: 15 residues. Germline assignment: CDR1 MNHNS and CDR2 SASEGT. This CDR3 reads CASGYGDRGNYGYTF.

The V gene is TRBV18, the J gene TRBJ2-1; the TCRdb D gene call, TRBD1, has no DNA to confirm it. CDR1 is KGHSH and CDR2 is LQKENI in the germline V gene. The CDR3 is 14 amino acids. The CDR3 reads CASSPNGPLREQFF.

J is TRBJ2-2 and V is TRBV5-6; there is no DNA to check the TCRdb D call of TRBD1. Germline V gives CDR1 SGHDT, CDR2 YYEEEE. The CDR3 extends over 16 amino acids. The CDR3 here is CASSLRGQGAPGELFF. Combining the CDR3 with reference TRBV5-6 and TRBJ2-2 gives the whole variable domain DAGVTQSPTHLIKTRGQQVTLRCSPKSGHDTVSWYQQALGQGPQFIFQYYEEEERQRGNFPDRFSGHQFPNYSSELNVNALLLGDSALYLCASSLRGQGAPGELFFGEGSRLTVL.

V gene TRBV4-1 combines with J gene TRBJ1-1; TCRdb proposes TRBD1, but this gene call is untestable without DNA. In germline, CDR1 is MGHRA, CDR2 YSYEKL. The length of the CDR3 is 16 residues. The chain's CDR3 is CASSQASGHLNTEAFF.

The chain recombines TRBV12-3 or TRBV12-4 with TRBJ2-2. The CDR3 extends over 13 amino acids. CDR3 loop: CASSLSLFGELFF.

V usage is TRBV20-1 and J usage is TRBJ1-2. The CDR3 spans 11 residues. The germline V gene encodes CDR1 DFQATT and CDR2 SNEGSKA (reference sequence). The CDR3 loop reads CSANANYGYTF.

CDR3 in amino acids: CASSFWASGGGYTQYF. The genes are TRBV27 and TRBJ2-3; TCRdb calls TRBD2, which cannot be checked without DNA. The CDR3 length is 16 residues. Germline CDR1 MNHEY, CDR2 SMNVEV (reference sequence).